This paragraph covers one TCR beta chain sequence. Its antigen is currently unknown. This sample stems from a study of long-term antiretroviral therapy in people with HIV. Overall study findings and caveats: Comparison with controls showed narrower CDR3 length ranges in HIV repertoires. Within the repertoire, clones expanded before ART were dominant at all time points.

Deletions cut 7 bases from V and 3 bases from J, with 21 bases between. The CDR3 is 17 amino acids. CDR1 is MDHEN and CDR2 is SYDVKM in the germline V gene. Investigators performed immunoSEQ version v3.0 at survey level. The study targeted roughly 35,000-50,000 T-cell genomes per sample in sequencing. The repertoire was sequenced with immunoSEQ multiplex PCR; TCRdb's copy has only in-frame clones and lacks some. Of tens of thousands of clones listed, 85% to 95% are singletons. This sequence was found in a man aged 45-65 years with HIV. V usage is TRBV28 and J usage is TRBJ2-2; tentatively, D is TRBD2 (7 bases). The input for sequencing was unsorted PBMCs, taken 5.3 years after starting antiretroviral therapy. The CDR3 sequence is CASIPSYGGADTGELFF. CDR3 DNA sequence: TGTGCCAGCATCCCCTCCTATGGGGGGGCTGACACCGGGGAGCTGTTTTTT.